One sample yielded the 13 T cell receptor beta chains listed below, sequenced in a study of cytomegalovirus exposure and HLA in healthy donors. The PCR ran on 60 Vbeta and 13 Jbeta primers. Only in-frame clones appear in the TCRdb table, and some are missing; sequencing was by immunoSEQ multiplex PCR. The table lists 120,000 to 150,000 clones, 73% of them singletons. Specimen: PBMCs. These receptors all stem from a human donor in good health.

The rearrangement joins TRBV9 to TRBJ2-1; D is perhaps TRBD2 (6 bases). The CDR3 runs 15 residues. Trimming removed 3 bases at V and 5 bases at J, with 15 bases between. The germline V gene has CDR1 SGDLS and CDR2 YYNGEE. The DNA of the CDR3 is TGTGCCAGCAGCGAACACGGGACTCTTAACAATGAGCAGTTCTTC. Amino acids: CASSEHGTLNNEQFF.

This clone was detected once. V is TRBV2 and J is TRBJ2-5, with TRBD1 identical over 8 bases. The germline gives CDR1 SNHLY, CDR2 FYNNEI. V lost 8 bases and J lost 1; bases outside the gene matches: 6. This CDR3 is 14 amino acids long. CDR3 nucleotide sequence: TGTGCCAGCTTCGTCAGGGGGCTCCAAGAGACCCAGTACTTC. Translating gives CASFVRGLQETQYF. Looking up the rest from reference TRBV2 and TRBJ2-5 gives the full variable domain: EPEVTQTPSHQVTQMGQEVILRCVPISNHLYFYWYRQILGQKVEFLVSFYNNEISEKSEIFDDQFSVERPDGSNFTLKIRSTKLEDSAMYFCASFVRGLQETQYFGPGTRLLVL.

The rearrangement uses TRBV5-4 and TRBJ2-1, with no clear D. V was shortened by 4 bases and J by 8 bases, with 19 bases between the two germline ends. Germline V lookup: CDR1 SGHNT, CDR2 YYREEE (reference sequence). The CDR3 extends over 15 amino acids. The CDR3 DNA reads as TGTGCCAGCAGCCCGTCAGACGGAGTTTCGGATGAGCAGTTCTTC. Its protein is CASSPSDGVSDEQFF.

V usage is TRBV21-1 and J usage is TRBJ2-1; the table's D call, TRBD2, was not checked against the DNA. TRBV21-1 is annotated as a pseudogene. The CDR3 spans 16 residues. This chain's CDR3 is CASSRGAGGPYNEQFF. DNA of the CDR3: TGTGCCAGCAGCCGTGGAGCGGGAGGGCCTTACAATGAGCAGTTCTTC.

This clone was found a few times. The genes are TRBV11-2 and TRBJ1-1, with D unresolved. The CDR3 is 14 residues long. Trimming cost V 1 base and J 7 bases, with 13 bases left between them. Germline CDR1 and CDR2: SGHAT and FQNNGV. CDR3 bases: TGTGCCAGCAGCTTAGTGCGGGGAGAGAGTGAAGCTTTCTTT. Translated: CASSLVRGESEAFF.

J is TRBJ2-7 and V is TRBV4-2; the match to TRBD2 covers 10 bases. Germline CDR1 and CDR2: LGHNA and YNFKEQ. The CDR3 loop spans 16 amino acids. The V gene end was trimmed by 4 bases and the J gene end by 4 bases; junction bases not matched to a gene: 10. Here the CDR3 DNA reads TGTGCCAGCAGCCCGTCCGGCCCTAGCGGGAGTTACGAGCAGTACTTC. It encodes CASSPSGPSGSYEQYF.

This chain joins TRBV14 and TRBJ2-5; maybe TRBD1 (6 bases). Germline V lookup: CDR1 SGHDN, CDR2 FVKESK. The length of the CDR3 is 15 residues. Trimming cost V 2 bases and J 4 bases, with 14 bases left between them. DNA of the CDR3: TGTGCCAGCAGCCAATCGGCACAGGGACGAGAGACCCAGTACTTC. Translated: CASSQSAQGRETQYF.

CDR3 region: CASSQGLAEGTYNEQFF. CDR3 bases: TGTGCCAGCAGTCAGGGACTAGCGGAAGGCACTTACAATGAGCAGTTCTTC. The chain joins TRBV2 to TRBJ2-1; 11 bases agree with TRBD2. After removal of 5 bases from V and 4 bases from J, the junction contained 10 bases not matched to a gene. The germline V gene has CDR1 SNHLY and CDR2 FYNNEI. The CDR3 is 17 residues long.

The chain couples TRBV14 to TRBJ2-5; the match to TRBD1 covers 7 bases. Germline V gene sequence: CDR1 SGHDN, CDR2 FVKESK. V shed 2 bases, J shed 2 bases, and the junction held 5 bases outside the gene matches. This CDR3 region has 15 residues. This chain's CDR3 is CASSQYQGQQETQYF. CDR3 coding DNA: TGTGCCAGCAGCCAATATCAGGGACAGCAAGAGACCCAGTACTTC.

This clone has only one observation. The gene calls are TRBV2 and TRBJ2-1, with 7 bases identical to TRBD1. This CDR3 region has 13 residues. V was pared by 5 bases and J by 3 bases, with 1 base of the junction left unmatched. The germline CDR1 and CDR2 sequences are SNHLY and FYNNEI. The DNA for the CDR3 is TGTGCCAGCAGTCGACAGGGCTACAATGAGCAGTTCTTC. This translates into CASSRQGYNEQFF.

The rearrangement links TRBV5-4 to TRBJ2-5; a possible D gene is TRBD2 (5 bases). V dropped 3 bases and J dropped 3 bases, with 12 bases sitting between them. Looked up from germline, CDR1 is SGHNT and CDR2 is YYREEE (reference sequence). The CDR3 runs 14 residues. This CDR3 reads CASSSLDWEETQYF. In DNA, the CDR3 is TGTGCCAGCAGCTCCTTGGACTGGGAAGAGACCCAGTACTTC.

The chain recombines TRBV7-3 with TRBJ1-1, with D possibly TRBD1 on 6 matching bases. Trimming shortened V by 5 bases and J by 2 bases, and 12 bases separated the two germline ends. The CDR3 is 14 amino acids. Germline assignment: CDR1 SGHTA and CDR2 FQGTGA. The CDR3 DNA sequence: TGTGCCAGCAGCCCAGGGGACCGAAACACTGAAGCTTTCTTT. It specifies CASSPGDRNTEAFF. The full variable domain, rest sourced from reference TRBV7-3 and TRBJ1-1, is GAGVSQTPSNKVTEKGKYVELRCDPISGHTALYWYRQSLGQGPEFLIYFQGTGAADDSGLPNDRFFAVRPEGSVSTLKIQRTERGDSAVYLCASSPGDRNTEAFFGQGTRLTVV.

This chain connects TRBV6-1 to TRBJ1-2, with 7 bases lining up with TRBD1. J was trimmed by 4 bases and V by 2 bases; bases with no gene match: 10. Germline CDR1 reads MNHNS; CDR2 reads SASEGT. The CDR3 totals 16 residues. The CDR3 reads CASSESRTGGGYGYTF. The CDR3 bases are TGTGCCAGCAGTGAATCCCGGACAGGAGGCGGCTATGGCTACACCTTC.